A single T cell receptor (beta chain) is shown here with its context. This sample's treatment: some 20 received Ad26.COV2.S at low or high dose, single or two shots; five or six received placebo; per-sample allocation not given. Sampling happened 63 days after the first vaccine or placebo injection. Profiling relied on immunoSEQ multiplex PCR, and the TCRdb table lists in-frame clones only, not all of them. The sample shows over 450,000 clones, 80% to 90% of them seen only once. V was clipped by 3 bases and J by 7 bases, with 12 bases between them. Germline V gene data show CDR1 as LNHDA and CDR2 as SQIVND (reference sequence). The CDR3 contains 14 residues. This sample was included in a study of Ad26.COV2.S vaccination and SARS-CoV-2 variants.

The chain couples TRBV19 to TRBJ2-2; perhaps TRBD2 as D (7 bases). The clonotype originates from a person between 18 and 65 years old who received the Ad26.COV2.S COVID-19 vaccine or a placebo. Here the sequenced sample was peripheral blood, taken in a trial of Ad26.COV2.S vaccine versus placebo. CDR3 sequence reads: CASSIGGGSGELFF. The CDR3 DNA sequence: TGTGCCAGTAGTATCGGGGGCGGGAGCGGGGAGCTGTTTTTT.